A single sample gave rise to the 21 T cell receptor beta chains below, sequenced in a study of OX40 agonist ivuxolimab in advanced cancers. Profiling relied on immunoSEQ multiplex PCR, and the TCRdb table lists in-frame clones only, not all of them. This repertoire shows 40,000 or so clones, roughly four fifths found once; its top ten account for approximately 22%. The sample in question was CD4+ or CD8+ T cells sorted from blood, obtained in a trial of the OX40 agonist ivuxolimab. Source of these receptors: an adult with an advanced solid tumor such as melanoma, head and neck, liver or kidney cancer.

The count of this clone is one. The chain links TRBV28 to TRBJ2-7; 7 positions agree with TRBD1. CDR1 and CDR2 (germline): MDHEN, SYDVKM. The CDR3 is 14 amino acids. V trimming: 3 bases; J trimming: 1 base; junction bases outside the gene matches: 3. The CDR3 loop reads CASSFPGGSYEQYF. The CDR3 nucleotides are TGTGCCAGCAGTTTCCCAGGGGGATCCTACGAGCAGTACTTC.

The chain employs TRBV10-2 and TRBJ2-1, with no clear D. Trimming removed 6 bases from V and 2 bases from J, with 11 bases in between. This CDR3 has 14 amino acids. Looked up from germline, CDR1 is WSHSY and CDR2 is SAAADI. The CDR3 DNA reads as TGCGCCAGCAGCGGAGAGCACACCTACAATGAGCAGTTCTTC. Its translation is CASSGEHTYNEQFF.

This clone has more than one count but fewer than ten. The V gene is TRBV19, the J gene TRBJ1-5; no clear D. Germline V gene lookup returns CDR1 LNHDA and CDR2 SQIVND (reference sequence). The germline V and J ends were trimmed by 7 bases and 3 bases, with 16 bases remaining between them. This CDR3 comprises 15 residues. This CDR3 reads CASTMDRELNQPQHF. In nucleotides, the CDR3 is TGTGCCAGTACTATGGACCGAGAGCTCAATCAGCCCCAGCATTTT.

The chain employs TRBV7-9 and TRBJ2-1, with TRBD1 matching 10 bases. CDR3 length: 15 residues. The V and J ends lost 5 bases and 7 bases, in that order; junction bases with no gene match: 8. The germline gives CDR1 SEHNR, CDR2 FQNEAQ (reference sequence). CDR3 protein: CASSLRGQGLNEQFF. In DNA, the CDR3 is TGTGCCAGCAGCCTAAGGGGACAGGGGCTAAATGAGCAGTTCTTC. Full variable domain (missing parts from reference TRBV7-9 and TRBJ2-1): DTGVSQNPRHKITKRGQNVTFRCDPISEHNRLYWYRQTLGQGPEFLTYFQNEAQLEKSRLLSDRFSAERPKGSFSTLEIQRTEQGDSAMYLCASSLRGQGLNEQFFGPGTRLTVL.

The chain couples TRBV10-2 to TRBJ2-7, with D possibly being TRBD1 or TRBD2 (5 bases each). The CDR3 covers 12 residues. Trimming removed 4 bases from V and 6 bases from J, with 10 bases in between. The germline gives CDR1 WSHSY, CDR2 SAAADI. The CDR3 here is CASSASGREQYF. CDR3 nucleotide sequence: TGCGCCAGCAGTGCGTCGGGGCGCGAGCAGTACTTC.

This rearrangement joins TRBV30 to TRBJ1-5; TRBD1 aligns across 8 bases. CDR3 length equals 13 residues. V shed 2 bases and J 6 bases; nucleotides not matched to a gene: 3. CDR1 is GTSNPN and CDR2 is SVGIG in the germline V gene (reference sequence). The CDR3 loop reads CAWSPGGRQPQHF. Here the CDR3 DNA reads TGTGCCTGGAGTCCAGGGGGCCGTCAGCCCCAGCATTTT.

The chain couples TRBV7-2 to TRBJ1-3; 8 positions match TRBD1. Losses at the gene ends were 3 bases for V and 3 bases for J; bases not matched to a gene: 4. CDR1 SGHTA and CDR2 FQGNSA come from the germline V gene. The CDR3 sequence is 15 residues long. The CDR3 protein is CASSFGRGHGNTIYF. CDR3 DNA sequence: TGTGCCAGCAGCTTCGGCAGGGGGCATGGAAACACCATATATTTT.

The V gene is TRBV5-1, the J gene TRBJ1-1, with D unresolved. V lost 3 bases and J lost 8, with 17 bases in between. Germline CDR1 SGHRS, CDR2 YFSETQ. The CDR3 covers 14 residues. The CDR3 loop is CASSYSADGDEAFF. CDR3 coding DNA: TGCGCCAGCAGCTACTCCGCTGACGGAGACGAAGCTTTCTTT. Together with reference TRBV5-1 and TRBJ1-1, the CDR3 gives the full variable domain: KAGVTQTPRYLIKTRGQQVTLSCSPISGHRSVSWYQQTPGQGLQFLFEYFSETQRNKGNFPGRFSGRQFSNSRSEMNVSTLELGDSALYLCASSYSADGDEAFFGQGTRLTVV.

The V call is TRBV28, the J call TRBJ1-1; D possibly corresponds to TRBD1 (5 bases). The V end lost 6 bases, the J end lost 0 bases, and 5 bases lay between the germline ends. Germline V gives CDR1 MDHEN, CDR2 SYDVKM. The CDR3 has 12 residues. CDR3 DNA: TGTGCCAGCAGGACAGTGAACACTGAAGCTTTCTTT. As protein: CASRTVNTEAFF.

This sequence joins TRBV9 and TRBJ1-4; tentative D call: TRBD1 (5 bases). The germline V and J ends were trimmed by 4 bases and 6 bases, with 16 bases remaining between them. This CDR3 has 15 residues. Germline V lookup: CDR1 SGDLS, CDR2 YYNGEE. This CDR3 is CASSWRGEMDEKLFF. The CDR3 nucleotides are TGTGCCAGCAGCTGGAGAGGGGAAATGGATGAAAAACTGTTTTTT.

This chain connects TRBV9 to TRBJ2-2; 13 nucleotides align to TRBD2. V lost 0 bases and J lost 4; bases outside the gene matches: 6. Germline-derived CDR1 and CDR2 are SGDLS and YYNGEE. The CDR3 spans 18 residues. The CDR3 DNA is TGTGCCAGCAGCGTAGTACTAGCGGGGGGGCTCAGCACCGGGGAGCTGTTTTTT. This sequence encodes CASSVVLAGGLSTGELFF.

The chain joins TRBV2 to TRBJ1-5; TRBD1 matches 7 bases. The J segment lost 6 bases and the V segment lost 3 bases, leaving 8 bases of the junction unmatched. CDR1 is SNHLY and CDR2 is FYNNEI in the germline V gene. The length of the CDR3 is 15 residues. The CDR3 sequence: CASSETGRQSQPQHF. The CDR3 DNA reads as TGTGCCAGCAGTGAGACAGGGCGTCAAAGTCAGCCCCAGCATTTT.

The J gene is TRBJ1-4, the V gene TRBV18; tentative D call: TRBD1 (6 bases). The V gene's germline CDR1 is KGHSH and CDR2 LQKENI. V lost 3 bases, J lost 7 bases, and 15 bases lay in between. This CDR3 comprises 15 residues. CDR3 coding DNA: TGTGCCAGCTCACCGGAACGGGGGCGCTTTGAAAAACTGTTTTTT. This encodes CASSPERGRFEKLFF.

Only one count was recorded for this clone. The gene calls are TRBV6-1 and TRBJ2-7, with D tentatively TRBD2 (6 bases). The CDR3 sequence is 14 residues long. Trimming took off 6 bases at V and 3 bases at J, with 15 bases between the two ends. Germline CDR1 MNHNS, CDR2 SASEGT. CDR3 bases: TGTGCCAGCAGCCCCGGACTGGGAGGCTACGAGCAGTACTTC. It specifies CASSPGLGGYEQYF.

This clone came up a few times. CDR3 amino acids: CASSKYEGDTQYF. The CDR3 coding sequence is TGTGCCAGTAGTAAATACGAGGGAGATACGCAGTATTTT. This chain links TRBV19 with TRBJ2-3; tentatively, D is TRBD2 (5 bases). The germline CDR1 and CDR2 sequences are LNHDA and SQIVND (reference sequence). V was shortened by 4 bases and J by 5 bases, with 10 bases between the two germline ends. The CDR3 runs to 13 residues.

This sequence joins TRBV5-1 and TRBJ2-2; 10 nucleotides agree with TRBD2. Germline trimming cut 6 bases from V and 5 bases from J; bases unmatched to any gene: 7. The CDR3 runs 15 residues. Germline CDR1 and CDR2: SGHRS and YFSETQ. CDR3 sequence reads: CASIPAGGETGELFF. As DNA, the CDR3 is TGCGCCAGCATACCAGCGGGAGGGGAGACCGGGGAGCTGTTTTTT. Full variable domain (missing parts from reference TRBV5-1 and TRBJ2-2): KAGVTQTPRYLIKTRGQQVTLSCSPISGHRSVSWYQQTPGQGLQFLFEYFSETQRNKGNFPGRFSGRQFSNSRSEMNVSTLELGDSALYLCASIPAGGETGELFFGEGSRLTVL.

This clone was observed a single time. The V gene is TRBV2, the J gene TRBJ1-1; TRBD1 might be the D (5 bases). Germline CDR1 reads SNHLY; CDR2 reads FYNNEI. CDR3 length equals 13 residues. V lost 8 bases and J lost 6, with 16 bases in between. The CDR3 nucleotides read TGTGCCAGCTTCGCAGGGAAGGTCGCTGAAGCTTTCTTT. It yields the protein CASFAGKVAEAFF.

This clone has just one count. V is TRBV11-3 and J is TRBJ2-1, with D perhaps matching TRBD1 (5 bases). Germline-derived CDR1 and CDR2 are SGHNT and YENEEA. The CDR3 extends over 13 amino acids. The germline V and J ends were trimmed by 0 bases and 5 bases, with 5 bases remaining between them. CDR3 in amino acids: CASSLEGDNEQFF. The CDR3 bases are TGTGCCAGCAGCTTAGAAGGGGACAATGAGCAGTTCTTC.

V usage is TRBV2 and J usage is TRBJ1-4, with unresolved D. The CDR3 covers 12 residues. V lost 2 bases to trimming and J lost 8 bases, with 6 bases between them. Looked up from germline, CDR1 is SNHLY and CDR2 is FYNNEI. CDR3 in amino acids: CASSERWEKLFF. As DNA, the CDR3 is TGTGCCAGCAGTGAACGGTGGGAAAAACTGTTTTTT.

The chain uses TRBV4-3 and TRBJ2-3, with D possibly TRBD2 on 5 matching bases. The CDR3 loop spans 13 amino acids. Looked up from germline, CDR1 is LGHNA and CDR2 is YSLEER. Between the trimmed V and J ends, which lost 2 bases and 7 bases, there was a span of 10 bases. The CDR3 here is CASSQPVGNTQYF. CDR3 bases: TGCGCCAGCAGCCAACCGGTCGGGAATACGCAGTATTTT.

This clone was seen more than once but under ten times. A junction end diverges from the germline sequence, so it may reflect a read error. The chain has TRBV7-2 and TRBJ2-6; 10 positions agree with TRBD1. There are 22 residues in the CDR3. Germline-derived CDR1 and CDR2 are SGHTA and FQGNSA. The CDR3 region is CASSLAPLGQGGGRSGANVLTF. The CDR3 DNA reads TGTGCCAGCAGCCTAGCACCGCTCGGACAGGGGGGTGGAAGGTCTGGGGCCAACGTCCTGACTTTC.